The source of this T cell receptor beta chain is a study of Ad26.COV2.S vaccination and SARS-CoV-2 variants. Study-wide background: Ad26.COV2.S, an intramuscular injection, was given once or twice 56 days apart.

Treatment described: over 15 received Ad26.COV2.S at low or high dose, single or two shots; a few received placebo; per-sample allocation not given. Day 63 following the first vaccine or placebo injection was when the samples were taken. The assay was immunoSEQ multiplex PCR, and TCRdb's table has in-frame clones only and misses some. The data hold 360,000 or so clones, with around nine tenths observed a single time. Trimming shortened V by 4 bases and J by 0 bases, and 19 bases separated the two germline ends. This CDR3 spans 18 amino acids. Germline CDR1 and CDR2: SGHRS and YFSETQ. Points on this clone: The sample holds other DNA sequences that translate to the same CDR3.

V is TRBV5-1 and J is TRBJ1-4; D gene unclear. This receptor was taken from a person aged 18-65 years who received the Ad26.COV2.S COVID-19 vaccine or a placebo. Specimen: peripheral blood, collected in a trial of Ad26.COV2.S vaccine versus placebo. CDR3 sequence (DNA): TGCGCCAGCAGCCCAACCGGCCCCCTTACTGCAACTAATGAAAAACTGTTTTTT. Translated: CASSPTGPLTATNEKLFF.